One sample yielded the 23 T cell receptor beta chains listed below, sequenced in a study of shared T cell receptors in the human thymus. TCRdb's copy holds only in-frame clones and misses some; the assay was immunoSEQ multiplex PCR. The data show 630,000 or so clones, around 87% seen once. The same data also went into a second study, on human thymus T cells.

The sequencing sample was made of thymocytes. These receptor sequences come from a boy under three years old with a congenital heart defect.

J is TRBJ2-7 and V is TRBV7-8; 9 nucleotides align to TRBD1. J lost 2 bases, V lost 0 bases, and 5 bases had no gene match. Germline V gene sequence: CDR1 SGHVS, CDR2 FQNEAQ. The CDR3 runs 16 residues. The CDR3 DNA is TGTGCCAGCAGCTTAGCGACGGGACAGGGAACCTACGAGCAGTACTTC. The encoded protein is CASSLATGQGTYEQYF.

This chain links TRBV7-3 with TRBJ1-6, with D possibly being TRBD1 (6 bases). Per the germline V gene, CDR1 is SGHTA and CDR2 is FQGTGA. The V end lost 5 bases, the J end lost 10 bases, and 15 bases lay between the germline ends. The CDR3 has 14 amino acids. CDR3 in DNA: TGTGCCAGCAGCCCGAATGGGGGCCGGTCACCCCTCCACTTT. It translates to CASSPNGGRSPLHF.

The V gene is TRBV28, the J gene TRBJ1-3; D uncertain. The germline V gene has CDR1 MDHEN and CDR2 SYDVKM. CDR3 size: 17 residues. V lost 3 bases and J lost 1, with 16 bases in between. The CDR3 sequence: CASSFLMRRGSGNTIYF. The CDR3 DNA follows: TGTGCCAGCAGTTTTTTGATGCGACGAGGATCTGGAAACACCATATATTTT.

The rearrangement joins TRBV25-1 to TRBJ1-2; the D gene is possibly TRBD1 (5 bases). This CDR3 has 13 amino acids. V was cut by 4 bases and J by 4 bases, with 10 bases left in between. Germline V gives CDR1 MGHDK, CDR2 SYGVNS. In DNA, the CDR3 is TGTGCCAGCAGTGCGACAGATTCCTATGGCTACACCTTC. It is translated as CASSATDSYGYTF.

Written as DNA, the CDR3 is TGTGCCAGTAGTATAAACCGGGGGAAACATCAGCCCCAGCATTTT. Its protein product is CASSINRGKHQPQHF. This chain connects TRBV19 to TRBJ1-5; D is possibly TRBD1 (5 bases). V dropped 2 bases and J dropped 5 bases, with 13 bases sitting between them. In germline, CDR1 is LNHDA, CDR2 SQIVND (reference sequence). CDR3 length: 15 amino acids. The full variable domain, with the rest looked up from reference TRBV19 and TRBJ1-5, is DGGITQSPKYLFRKEGQNVTLSCEQNLNHDAMYWYRQDPGQGLRLIYYSQIVNDFQKGDIAEGYSVSREKKESFPLTVTSAQKNPTAFYLCASSINRGKHQPQHFGDGTRLSIL.

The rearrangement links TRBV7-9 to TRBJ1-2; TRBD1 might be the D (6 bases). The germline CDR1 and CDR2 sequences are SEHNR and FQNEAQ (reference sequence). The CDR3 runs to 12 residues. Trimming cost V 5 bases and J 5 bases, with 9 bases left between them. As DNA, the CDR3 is TGTGCCAGCAGCCCCACAGGGTATGGCTACACCTTC. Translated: CASSPTGYGYTF.

The CDR3 sequence is CAGWTGNTGELFF. The CDR3 DNA reads TGTGCCGGTTGGACAGGGAACACCGGGGAGCTGTTTTTT. The chain carries TRBV11-1 and TRBJ2-2, with 7 bases fitting TRBD1. The J segment lost 1 base and the V segment lost 11 bases, leaving 4 bases of the junction unmatched. The germline V gene has CDR1 SGHAT and CDR2 FQDESV (reference sequence). This CDR3 contains 13 residues.

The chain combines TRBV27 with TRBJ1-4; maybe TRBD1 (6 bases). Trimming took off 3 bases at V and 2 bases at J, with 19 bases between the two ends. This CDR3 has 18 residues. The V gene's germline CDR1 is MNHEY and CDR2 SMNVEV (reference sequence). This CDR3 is CASSLSQGSEGTNEKLFF. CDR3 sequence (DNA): TGTGCCAGCAGTTTGTCCCAGGGGAGCGAGGGGACTAATGAAAAACTGTTTTTT.

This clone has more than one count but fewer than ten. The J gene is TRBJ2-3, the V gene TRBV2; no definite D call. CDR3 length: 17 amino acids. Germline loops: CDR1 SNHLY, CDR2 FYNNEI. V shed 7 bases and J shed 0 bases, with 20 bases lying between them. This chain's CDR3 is CASIRFLVGDSTDTQYF. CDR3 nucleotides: TGTGCCAGCATACGCTTCTTGGTGGGCGATAGCACAGATACGCAGTATTTT.

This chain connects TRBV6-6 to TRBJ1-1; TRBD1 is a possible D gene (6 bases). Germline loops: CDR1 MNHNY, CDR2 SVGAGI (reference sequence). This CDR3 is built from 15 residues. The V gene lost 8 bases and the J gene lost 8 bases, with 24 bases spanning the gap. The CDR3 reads CASGRELRDTIEAFF. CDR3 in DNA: TGTGCCAGCGGAAGGGAACTCCGGGACACGATAGAAGCTTTCTTT.

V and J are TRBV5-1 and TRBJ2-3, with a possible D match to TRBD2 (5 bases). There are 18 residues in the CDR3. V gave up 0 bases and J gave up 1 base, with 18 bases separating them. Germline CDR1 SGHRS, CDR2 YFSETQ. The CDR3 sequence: CASSLGGSGEVRTDTQYF. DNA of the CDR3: TGCGCCAGCAGCTTGGGTGGGAGCGGCGAGGTTCGCACAGATACGCAGTATTTT. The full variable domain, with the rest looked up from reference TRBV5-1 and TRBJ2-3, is KAGVTQTPRYLIKTRGQQVTLSCSPISGHRSVSWYQQTPGQGLQFLFEYFSETQRNKGNFPGRFSGRQFSNSRSEMNVSTLELGDSALYLCASSLGGSGEVRTDTQYFGPGTRLTVL.

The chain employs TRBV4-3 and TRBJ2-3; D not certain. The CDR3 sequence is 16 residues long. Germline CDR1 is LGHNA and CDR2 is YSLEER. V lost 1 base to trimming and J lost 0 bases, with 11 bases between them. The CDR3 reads CASSQGGASSTDTQYF. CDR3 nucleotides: TGCGCCAGCAGCCAAGGTGGAGCCTCTAGCACAGATACGCAGTATTTT.

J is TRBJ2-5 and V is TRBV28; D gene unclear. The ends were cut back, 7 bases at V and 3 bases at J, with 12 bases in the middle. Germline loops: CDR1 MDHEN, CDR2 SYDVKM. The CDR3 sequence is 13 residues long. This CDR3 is CASINHPEETQYF. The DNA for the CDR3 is TGTGCCAGCATTAACCACCCAGAAGAGACCCAGTACTTC.

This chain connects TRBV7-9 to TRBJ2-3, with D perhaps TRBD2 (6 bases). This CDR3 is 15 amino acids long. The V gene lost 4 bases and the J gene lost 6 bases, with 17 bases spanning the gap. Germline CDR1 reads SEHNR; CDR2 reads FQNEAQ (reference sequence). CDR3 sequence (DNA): TGTGCCAGCAGCTGGGACTCCGAGCGGCACGATACGCAGTATTTT. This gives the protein CASSWDSERHDTQYF.

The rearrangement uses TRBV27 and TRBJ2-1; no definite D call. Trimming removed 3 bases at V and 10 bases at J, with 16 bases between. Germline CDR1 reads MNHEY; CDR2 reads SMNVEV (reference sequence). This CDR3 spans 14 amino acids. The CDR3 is CASSLVRLGSEQFF. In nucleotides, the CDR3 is TGTGCCAGCAGTTTGGTCCGCTTGGGCAGCGAGCAGTTCTTC.

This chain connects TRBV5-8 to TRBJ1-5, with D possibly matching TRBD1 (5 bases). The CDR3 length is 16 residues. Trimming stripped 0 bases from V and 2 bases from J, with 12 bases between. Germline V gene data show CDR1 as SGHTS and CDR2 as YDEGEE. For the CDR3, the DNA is TGTGCCAGCAGCTTGGGTGGGGCCGGTCGCAATCAGCCCCAGCATTTT. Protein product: CASSLGGAGRNQPQHF.

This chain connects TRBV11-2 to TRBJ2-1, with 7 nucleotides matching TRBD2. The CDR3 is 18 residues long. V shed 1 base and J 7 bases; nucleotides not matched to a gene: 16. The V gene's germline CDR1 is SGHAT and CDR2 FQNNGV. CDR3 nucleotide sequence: TGTGCCAGCAGCTTAGGAGCCCGCGGACTAGGGGTGGGGAATGAGCAGTTCTTC. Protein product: CASSLGARGLGVGNEQFF.

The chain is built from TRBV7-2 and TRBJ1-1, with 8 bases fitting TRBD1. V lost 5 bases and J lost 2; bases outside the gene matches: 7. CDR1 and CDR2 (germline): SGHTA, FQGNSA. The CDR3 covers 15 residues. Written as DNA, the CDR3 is TGTGCCAGCAGCCGATGGACAGGGACTAACACTGAAGCTTTCTTT. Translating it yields CASSRWTGTNTEAFF.

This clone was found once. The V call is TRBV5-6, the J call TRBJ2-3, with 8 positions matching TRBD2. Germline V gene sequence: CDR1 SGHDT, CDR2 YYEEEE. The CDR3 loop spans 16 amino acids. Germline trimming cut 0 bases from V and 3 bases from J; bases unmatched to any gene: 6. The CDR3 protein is CASSLGMRGETDTQYF. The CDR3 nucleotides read TGTGCCAGCAGCTTGGGGATGCGGGGGGAGACAGATACGCAGTATTTT.

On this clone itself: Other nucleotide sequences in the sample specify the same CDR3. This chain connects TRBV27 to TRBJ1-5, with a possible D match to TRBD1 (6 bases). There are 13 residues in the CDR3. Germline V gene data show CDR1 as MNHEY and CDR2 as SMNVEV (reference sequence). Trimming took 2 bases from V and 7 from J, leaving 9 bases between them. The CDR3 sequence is CASSLTGKQPQHF. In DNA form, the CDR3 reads TGTGCCAGCAGTTTAACAGGGAAGCAGCCCCAGCATTTT.

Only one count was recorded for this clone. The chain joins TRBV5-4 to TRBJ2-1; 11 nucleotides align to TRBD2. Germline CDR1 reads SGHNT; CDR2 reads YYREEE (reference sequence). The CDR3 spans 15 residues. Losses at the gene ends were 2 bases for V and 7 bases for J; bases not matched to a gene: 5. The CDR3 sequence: CASSLLLAGANEQFF. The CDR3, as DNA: TGTGCCAGCAGCTTATTACTAGCGGGAGCTAATGAGCAGTTCTTC.

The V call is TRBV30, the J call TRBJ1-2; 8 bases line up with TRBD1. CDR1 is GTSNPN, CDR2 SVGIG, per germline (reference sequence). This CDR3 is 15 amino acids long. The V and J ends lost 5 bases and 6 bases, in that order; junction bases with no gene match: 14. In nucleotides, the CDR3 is TGTGCCTGGGGCTGTAGGACAGGGATCGATCATGGCTACACCTTC. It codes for CAWGCRTGIDHGYTF.

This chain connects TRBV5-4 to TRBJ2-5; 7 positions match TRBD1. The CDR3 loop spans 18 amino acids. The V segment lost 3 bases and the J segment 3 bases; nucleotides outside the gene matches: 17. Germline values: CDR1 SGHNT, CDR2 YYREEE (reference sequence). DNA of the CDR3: TGTGCCAGCAGCTCCATGGGACAGCACGCCGTCGGGGAAGAGACCCAGTACTTC. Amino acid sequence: CASSSMGQHAVGEETQYF.